A single sample gave rise to the 12 T cell receptor beta chains below, sequenced in a study of human thymus T cells. Produced via immunoSEQ multiplex PCR; TCRdb's table is partial and in-frame only. The sample holds around 130,000 clones, around 94% seen once. Thymus specimens were resections from corrective heart surgery. Sequenced material: thymus tissue. The receptors come from a boy younger than two with a congenital heart defect but otherwise immunologically healthy.

The genes are TRBV27 and TRBJ2-1; TRBD2 is a possible D gene (5 bases). This CDR3 spans 14 amino acids. The V end was cut by 3 bases, the J end by 4 bases, with 10 bases between. Germline CDR1 and CDR2: MNHEY and SMNVEV (reference sequence). The chain's CDR3 is CASSFAGVYNEQFF. CDR3 DNA sequence: TGTGCCAGCAGTTTCGCCGGGGTATACAATGAGCAGTTCTTC.

V gene TRBV9 combines with J gene TRBJ2-2, with D possibly matching TRBD1 (6 bases). The CDR3 covers 15 residues. V lost 1 base, J lost 2 bases, and 9 bases lay in between. In germline, CDR1 is SGDLS, CDR2 YYNGEE. The CDR3 protein is CASSVLGGNTGELFF. The CDR3 DNA reads as TGTGCCAGCAGCGTACTAGGGGGTAACACCGGGGAGCTGTTTTTT.

The chain couples TRBV19 to TRBJ2-5, with unresolved D. The germline V gene encodes CDR1 LNHDA and CDR2 SQIVND (reference sequence). This CDR3 spans 15 amino acids. V lost 2 bases, J lost 5 bases, and 15 bases lay in between. This CDR3 reads CASSIRPGRWETQYF. The CDR3 DNA reads as TGTGCCAGTAGTATAAGGCCGGGCCGGTGGGAGACCCAGTACTTC.

This clone was found a few times. The chain carries TRBV6-1 and TRBJ1-2; TRBD1 matches at 8 bases. This CDR3 is built from 14 residues. V trimming: 6 bases; J trimming: 8 bases; junction bases outside the gene matches: 11. Germline lookup yields CDR1 MNHNS and CDR2 SASEGT. CDR3 sequence (DNA): TGTGCCAGCAGCTGGACAGGGAAGGGCGGAGGCTACACCTTC. It specifies CASSWTGKGGGYTF.

The J gene is TRBJ2-3, the V gene TRBV7-6; tentatively, D is TRBD1 (6 bases). The last part of the DNA fits TRBJ1-5 better; the J call may be wrong. CDR3 length: 13 residues. Per germline, CDR1 SGHVS and CDR2 FNYEAQ. The CDR3 coding sequence is TGTGCCAGCAGCTTCAGCGGGGGCGATAAGCAGCATTTT. Translation: CASSFSGGDKQHF.

Here the CDR3 DNA reads TGTGCCAGCAGCTTACAGGCAGGGGGCGAAAAACTGTTTTTT. This sequence encodes CASSLQAGGEKLFF. The chain carries TRBV7-9 and TRBJ1-4; 8 bases line up with TRBD1. The V gene's germline CDR1 is SEHNR and CDR2 FQNEAQ (reference sequence). Trimming removed 2 bases from V and 8 bases from J; junction bases left unmatched: 4. This CDR3 spans 14 amino acids.

This chain links TRBV12-5 with TRBJ1-4, with 7 bases aligning to TRBD1. The V and J ends lost 4 bases and 7 bases, in that order; junction bases with no gene match: 6. Germline V gene data show CDR1 as LGHNT and CDR2 as FRNRAP. The CDR3 spans 14 residues. The CDR3, as DNA: TGTGCTAGTGGTTCTGACAGGGAAGGTGAAAAACTGTTTTTT. This codes for CASGSDREGEKLFF.

The genes are TRBV6-5 and TRBJ1-6; tentative D call: TRBD1 (5 bases). The CDR3 runs to 15 residues. From germline, CDR1 is MNHEY and CDR2 SVGAGI. The V end lost 6 bases, the J end lost 7 bases, and 16 bases lay between the germline ends. The CDR3 DNA sequence: TGTGCCAGCAGCCTCCTCCAGGGTGGCAATTCACCCCTCCACTTT. It translates to CASSLLQGGNSPLHF.

V and J are TRBV15 and TRBJ2-3; D remains unclear. Trimming removed 1 base from V and 0 bases from J, with 11 bases in between. The CDR3 contains 16 residues. CDR1 is LNHNV, CDR2 YYDKDF, per germline (reference sequence). The DNA of the CDR3 is TGTGCCACCAGCAGAGTGGCCCCCGAGAGCACAGATACGCAGTATTTT. Translation gives CATSRVAPESTDTQYF.

The chain recombines TRBV5-1 with TRBJ2-7, with a tentative D call TRBD1 (6 bases). The germline gives CDR1 SGHRS, CDR2 YFSETQ. There are 15 residues in the CDR3. Deletions cut 4 bases from V and 4 bases from J, with 18 bases between. The CDR3 sequence: CASSHAPGQQYEQYF. DNA of the CDR3: TGCGCCAGCAGCCACGCCCCGGGACAACAGTACGAGCAGTACTTC.

The chain uses TRBV18 and TRBJ2-3; 7 nucleotides match TRBD2. Trimming cost V 1 base and J 5 bases; bases outside gene matches: 6. This CDR3 has 15 residues. Germline CDR1 reads KGHSH; CDR2 reads LQKENI. CDR3 loop: CASSPRAGSQDTQYF. As DNA, the CDR3 is TGTGCCAGCTCACCACGAGCGGGGTCACAAGATACGCAGTATTTT.

The V and J genes are TRBV6-1 and TRBJ1-1; D not resolved. The CDR3 length is 13 residues. Trimming took 6 bases from V and 1 from J, leaving 9 bases between them. Per germline, CDR1 MNHNS and CDR2 SASEGT. The DNA for the CDR3 is TGTGCCAGCAGGGAACGAGGGAACACTGAAGCTTTCTTT. Protein product: CASRERGNTEAFF.